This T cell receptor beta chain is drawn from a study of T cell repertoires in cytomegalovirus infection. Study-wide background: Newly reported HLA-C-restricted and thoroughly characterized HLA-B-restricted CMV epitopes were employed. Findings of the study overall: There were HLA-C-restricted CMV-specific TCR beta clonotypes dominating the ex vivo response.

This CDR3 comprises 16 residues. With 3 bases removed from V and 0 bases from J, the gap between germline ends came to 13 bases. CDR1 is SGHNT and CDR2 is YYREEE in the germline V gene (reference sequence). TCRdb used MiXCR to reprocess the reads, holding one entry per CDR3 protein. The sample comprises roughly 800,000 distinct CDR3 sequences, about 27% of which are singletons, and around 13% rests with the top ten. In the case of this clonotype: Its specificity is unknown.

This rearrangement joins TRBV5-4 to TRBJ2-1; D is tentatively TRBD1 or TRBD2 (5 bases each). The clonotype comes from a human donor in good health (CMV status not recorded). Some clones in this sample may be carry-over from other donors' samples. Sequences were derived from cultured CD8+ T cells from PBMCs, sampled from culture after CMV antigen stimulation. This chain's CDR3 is CASSSVQRGSYNEQFF. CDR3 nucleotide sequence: TGTGCCAGCAGCTCGGTTCAGAGGGGCTCCTACAATGAGCAGTTCTTC.